This T cell receptor beta chain was recorded in a study of CD8 T cells in ankylosing spondylitis. MiXCR, applied by TCRdb to the 5' RACE reads, yields one record per CDR3 protein. The data contain some 340,000 distinct CDR3 sequences, roughly 14% of them singletons. Study outcomes and limitations: Characteristic of ankylosing spondylitis blood, it appeared, was a TCR beta motif comprising 7 to 9 highly homologous variants. The authors found the disease-linked clones to be CD8+ and relatively rare in peripheral blood. Reported data indicate significant enrichment of disease-linked clones within matched ankylosing spondylitis synovial fluid. Prior literature has documented some motif variants in synovial fluid and blood from reactive arthritis.

Germline V lookup: CDR1 KGHDR, CDR2 SFDVKD. This CDR3 contains 14 residues. V lost 3 bases and J lost 6, with 11 bases in between. In its sample, this clonotype was seen many times. Its antigen is still unknown. Sequenced material: blood, either unsorted or a sorted T cell fraction (not recorded which). The receptor's source is a male donor with ankylosing spondylitis or in good health (not recorded which). The chain uses TRBV24-1 and TRBJ2-4; D call uncertain. As DNA, the CDR3 is TGTGCCACCAGTGATCCCCAAGATGGAAACATTCAGTACTTC. Its protein is CATSDPQDGNIQYF.